This entry is about one TCR beta chain. Its antigen is undetermined. Repertoires were generated with immunoSEQ multiplex PCR, while TCRdb's copy carries only in-frame clones and drops some. The data contain approximately 7,200 clones, about four fifths of them singletons. This sample was taken from a study of OX40 agonist ivuxolimab in advanced cancers. Whole-study results and caveats: Several nonresponders also turned out to have low normalized T-cell clonal expansion. At 0.1 to 3.0 mg/kg and by week 6, CD4+ and CD8+ T cells in the blood had expanded clonally. Among expanded peripheral T cells, antigen specificity went undetermined.

This CDR3 is built from 16 residues. The J segment lost 2 bases and the V segment lost 0 bases, leaving 7 bases of the junction unmatched. Germline lookup yields CDR1 LGHNA and CDR2 YSLEER. Exclusion applied to patients with autoimmune disease history or systemic immunosuppression. The sequence was collected from an adult with an advanced solid tumor such as melanoma, head and neck, liver or kidney cancer. The chain links TRBV4-3 to TRBJ2-7; TRBD2 agrees at 7 bases. Sample: CD4+ or CD8+ T cells sorted from blood, taken in a trial of the OX40 agonist ivuxolimab. The CDR3 sequence is CASSQETGLAAYEQYF. The CDR3 DNA is TGCGCCAGCAGCCAAGAGACTGGCCTAGCGGCCTACGAGCAGTACTTC.